Detailed here is one T cell receptor (beta chain). Antigen specificity is unknown. This CDR3 is 15 amino acids long. Trimming cost V 0 bases and J 2 bases, with 8 bases left between them. The germline V gene encodes CDR1 LGHDT and CDR2 YNNKEL (reference sequence). The data derive from a study of T cell responses to AZD1222 COVID-19 vaccine. Overall study findings and caveats: Just six AZD1222 recipients were seropositive at baseline. In a largely white British group with more females than males, clonal diversity was possibly underestimated.

The method was immunoSEQ multiplex PCR; TCRdb's version includes in-frame clones alone and lacks a portion of them. The sample contains around 220,000 clones, roughly 94% of which appear only once. This specimen was peripheral blood, taken 28 days after the second dose of the MenACWY control vaccine. J is TRBJ1-5 and V is TRBV3-1 (or the pseudogene TRBV3-2); D possibly corresponds to TRBD1 (5 bases). The clonotype comes from an adult who received the MenACWY meningococcal vaccine as a control. CDR3: CASSQDPGGNQPQHF. CDR3 coding DNA: TGTGCCAGCAGCCAAGATCCGGGGGGCAATCAGCCCCAGCATTTT.